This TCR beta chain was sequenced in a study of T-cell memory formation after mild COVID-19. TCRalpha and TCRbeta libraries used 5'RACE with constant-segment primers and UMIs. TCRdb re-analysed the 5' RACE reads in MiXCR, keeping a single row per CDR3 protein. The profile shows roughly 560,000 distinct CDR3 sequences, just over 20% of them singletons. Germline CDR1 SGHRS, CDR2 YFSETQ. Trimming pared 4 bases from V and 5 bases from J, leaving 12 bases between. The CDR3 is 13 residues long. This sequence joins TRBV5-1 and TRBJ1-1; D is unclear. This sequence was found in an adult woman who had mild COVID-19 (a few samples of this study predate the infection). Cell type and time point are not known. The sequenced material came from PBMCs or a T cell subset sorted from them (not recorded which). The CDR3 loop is CASSEIRGTEAFF. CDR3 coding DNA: TGCGCCAGCAGCGAAATTCGCGGGACTGAAGCTTTCTTT. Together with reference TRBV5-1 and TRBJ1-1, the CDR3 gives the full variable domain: KAGVTQTPRYLIKTRGQQVTLSCSPISGHRSVSWYQQTPGQGLQFLFEYFSETQRNKGNFPGRFSGRQFSNSRSEMNVSTLELGDSALYLCASSEIRGTEAFFGQGTRLTVV.